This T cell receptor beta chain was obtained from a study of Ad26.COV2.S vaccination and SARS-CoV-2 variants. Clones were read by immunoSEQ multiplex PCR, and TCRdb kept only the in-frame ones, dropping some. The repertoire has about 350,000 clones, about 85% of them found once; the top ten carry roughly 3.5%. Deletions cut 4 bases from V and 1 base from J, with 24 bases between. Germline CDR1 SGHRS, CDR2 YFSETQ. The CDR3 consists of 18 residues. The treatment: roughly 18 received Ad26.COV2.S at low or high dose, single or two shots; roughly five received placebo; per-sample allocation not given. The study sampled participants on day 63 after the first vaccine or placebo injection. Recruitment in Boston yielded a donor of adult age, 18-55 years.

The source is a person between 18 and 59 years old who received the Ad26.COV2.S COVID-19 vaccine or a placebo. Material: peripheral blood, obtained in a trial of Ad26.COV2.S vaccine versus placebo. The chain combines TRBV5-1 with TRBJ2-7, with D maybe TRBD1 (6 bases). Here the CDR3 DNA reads TGCGCCAGCAGCCGAACAAACCCAGGACAGATCCTATCCTACGAGCAGTACTTC. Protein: CASSRTNPGQILSYEQYF.